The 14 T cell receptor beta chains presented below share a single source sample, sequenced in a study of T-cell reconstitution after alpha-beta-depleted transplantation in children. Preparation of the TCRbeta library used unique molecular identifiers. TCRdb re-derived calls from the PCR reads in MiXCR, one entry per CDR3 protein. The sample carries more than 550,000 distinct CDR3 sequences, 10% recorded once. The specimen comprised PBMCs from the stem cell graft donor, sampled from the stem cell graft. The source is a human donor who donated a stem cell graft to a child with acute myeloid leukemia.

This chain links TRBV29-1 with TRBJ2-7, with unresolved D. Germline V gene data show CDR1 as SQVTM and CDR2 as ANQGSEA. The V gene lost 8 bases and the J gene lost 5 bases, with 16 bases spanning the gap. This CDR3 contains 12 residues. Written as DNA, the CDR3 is TGCAGCATATCGGTAGGGAACGACGAGCAGTACTTC. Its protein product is CSISVGNDEQYF.

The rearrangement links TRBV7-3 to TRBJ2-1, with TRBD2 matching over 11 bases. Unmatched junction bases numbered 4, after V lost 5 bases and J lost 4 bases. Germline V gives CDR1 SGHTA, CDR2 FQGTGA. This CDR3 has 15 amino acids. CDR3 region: CASSRLAGIYNEQFF. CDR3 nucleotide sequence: TGTGCCAGCAGCCGACTAGCGGGAATATACAATGAGCAGTTCTTC.

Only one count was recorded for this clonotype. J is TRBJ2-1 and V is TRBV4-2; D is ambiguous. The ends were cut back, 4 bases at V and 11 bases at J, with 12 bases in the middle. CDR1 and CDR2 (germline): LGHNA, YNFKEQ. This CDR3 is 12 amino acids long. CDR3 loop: CASSPRVEQQFF. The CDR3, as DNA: TGTGCCAGCAGCCCTCGGGTGGAGCAGCAGTTCTTC.

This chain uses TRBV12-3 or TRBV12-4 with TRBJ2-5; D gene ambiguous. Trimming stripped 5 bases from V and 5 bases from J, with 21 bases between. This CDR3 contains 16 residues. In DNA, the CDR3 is TGTGCCAGCAGTCACCCCCTTAGCCGAGGTGGCGAGACCCAGTACTTC. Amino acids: CASSHPLSRGGETQYF.

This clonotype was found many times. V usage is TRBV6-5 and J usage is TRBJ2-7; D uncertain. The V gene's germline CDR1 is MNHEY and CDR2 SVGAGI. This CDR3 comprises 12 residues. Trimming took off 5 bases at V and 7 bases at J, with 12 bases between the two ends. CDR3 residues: CASSHDGLEQYF. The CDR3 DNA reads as TGTGCCAGCAGTCATGACGGGCTGGAGCAGTACTTC.

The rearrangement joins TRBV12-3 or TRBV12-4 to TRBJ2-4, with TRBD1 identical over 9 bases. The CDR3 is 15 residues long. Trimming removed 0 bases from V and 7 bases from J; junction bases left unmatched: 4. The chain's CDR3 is CASSLAGTGRNIQYF. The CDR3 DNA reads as TGTGCCAGCAGTTTAGCGGGGACAGGGAGGAACATTCAGTACTTC.

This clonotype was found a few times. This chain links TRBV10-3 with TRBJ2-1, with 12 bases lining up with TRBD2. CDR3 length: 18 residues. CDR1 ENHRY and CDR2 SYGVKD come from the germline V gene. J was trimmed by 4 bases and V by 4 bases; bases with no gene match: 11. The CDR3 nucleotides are TGTGCCATCAGTGCGGCAAAACCGGGACTAGCGGGTTACAATGAGCAGTTCTTC. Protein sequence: CAISAAKPGLAGYNEQFF.

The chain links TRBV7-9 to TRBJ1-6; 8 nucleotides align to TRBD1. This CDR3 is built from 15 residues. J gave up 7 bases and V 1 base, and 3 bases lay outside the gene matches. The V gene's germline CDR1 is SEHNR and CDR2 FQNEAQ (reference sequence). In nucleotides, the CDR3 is TGTGCCAGCAGCTTAGGCAGGGGGCTCAATTCACCCCTCCACTTT. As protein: CASSLGRGLNSPLHF.

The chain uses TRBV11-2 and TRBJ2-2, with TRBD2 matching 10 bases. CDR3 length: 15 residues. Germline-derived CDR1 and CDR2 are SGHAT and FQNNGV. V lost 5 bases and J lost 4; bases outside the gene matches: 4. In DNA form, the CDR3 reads TGTGCCAGCAGCGCTAGCGGGAGCGTCACCGGGGAGCTGTTTTTT. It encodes CASSASGSVTGELFF.

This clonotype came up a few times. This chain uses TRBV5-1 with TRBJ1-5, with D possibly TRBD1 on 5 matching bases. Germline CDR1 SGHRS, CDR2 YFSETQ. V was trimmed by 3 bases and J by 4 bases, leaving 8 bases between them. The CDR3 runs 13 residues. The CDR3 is CASSSEGNQPQHF. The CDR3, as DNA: TGCGCCAGCAGCTCGGAGGGGAATCAGCCCCAGCATTTT.

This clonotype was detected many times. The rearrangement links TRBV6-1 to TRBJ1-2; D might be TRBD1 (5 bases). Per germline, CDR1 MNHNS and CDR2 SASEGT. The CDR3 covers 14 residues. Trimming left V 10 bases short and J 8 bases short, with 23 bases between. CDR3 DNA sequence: TGTGCCACCTCCATGGTAGGAGGGGCTCGCGGCTACACCTTC. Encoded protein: CATSMVGGARGYTF.

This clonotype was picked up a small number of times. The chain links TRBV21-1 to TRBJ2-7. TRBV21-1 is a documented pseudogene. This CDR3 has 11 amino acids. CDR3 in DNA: TGTGCCAGCAGCAAGTCGGTCGAGCAGTACTTC. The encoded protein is CASSKSVEQYF.

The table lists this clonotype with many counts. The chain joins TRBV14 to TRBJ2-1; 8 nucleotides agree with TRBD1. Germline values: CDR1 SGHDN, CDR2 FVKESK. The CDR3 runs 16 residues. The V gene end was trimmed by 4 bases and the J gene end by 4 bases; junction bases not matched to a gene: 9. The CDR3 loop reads CASSPTGGARYNEQFF. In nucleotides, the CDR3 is TGTGCCAGCAGCCCTACAGGGGGAGCCCGTTACAATGAGCAGTTCTTC. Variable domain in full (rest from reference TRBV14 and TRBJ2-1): EAGVTQFPSHSVIEKGQTVTLRCDPISGHDNLYWYRRVMGKEIKFLLHFVKESKQDESGMPNNRFLAERTGGTYSTLKVQPAELEDSGVYFCASSPTGGARYNEQFFGPGTRLTVL.

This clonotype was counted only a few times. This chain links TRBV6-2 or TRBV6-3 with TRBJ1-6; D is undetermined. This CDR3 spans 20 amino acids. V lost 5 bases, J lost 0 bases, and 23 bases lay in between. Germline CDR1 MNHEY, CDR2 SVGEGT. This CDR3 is CASSHLRPGSLSSYNSPLHF. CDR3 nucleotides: TGTGCCAGCAGTCACCTAAGACCTGGCAGCCTGAGCTCCTATAATTCACCCCTCCACTTT.